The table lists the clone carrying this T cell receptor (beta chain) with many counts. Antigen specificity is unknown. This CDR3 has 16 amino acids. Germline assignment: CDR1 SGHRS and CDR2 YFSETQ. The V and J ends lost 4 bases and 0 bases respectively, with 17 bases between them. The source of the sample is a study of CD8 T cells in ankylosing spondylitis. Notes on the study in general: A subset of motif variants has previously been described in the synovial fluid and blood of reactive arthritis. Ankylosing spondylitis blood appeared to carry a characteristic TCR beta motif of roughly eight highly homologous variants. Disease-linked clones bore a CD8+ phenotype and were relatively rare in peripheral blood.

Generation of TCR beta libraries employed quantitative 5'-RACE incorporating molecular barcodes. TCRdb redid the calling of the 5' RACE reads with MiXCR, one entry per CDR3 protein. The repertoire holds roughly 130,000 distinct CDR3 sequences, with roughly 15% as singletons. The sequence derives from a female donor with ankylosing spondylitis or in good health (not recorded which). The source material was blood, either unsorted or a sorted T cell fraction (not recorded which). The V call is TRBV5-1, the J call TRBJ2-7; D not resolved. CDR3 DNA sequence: TGCGCCAGCAGCCGTTCAGGCCTCGATAACTCCTACGAGCAGTACTTC. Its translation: CASSRSGLDNSYEQYF.